The 12 T cell receptor beta chains below all came from one sample that was sequenced in a study of OX40 agonist ivuxolimab in advanced cancers. Data came from immunoSEQ multiplex PCR; TCRdb stores just in-frame clones and leaves some out. This sample has 58,000 or so clones, with approximately 80% found just once. This sample comprised CD4+ or CD8+ T cells sorted from blood, obtained in a trial of the OX40 agonist ivuxolimab. The receptors shown here come from an adult with an advanced solid tumor such as melanoma, head and neck, liver or kidney cancer.

This clone was observed a handful of times. This chain joins TRBV11-1 and TRBJ2-2; D may correspond to TRBD1 or TRBD2 (5 bases each). Germline V lookup: CDR1 SGHAT, CDR2 FQDESV (reference sequence). The V end was cut by 5 bases, the J end by 4 bases, with 8 bases between. The CDR3 length is 13 residues. This chain's CDR3 is CASSPGTTGELFF. CDR3 sequence (DNA): TGTGCCAGCAGCCCAGGGACCACCGGGGAGCTGTTTTTT.

The chain uses TRBV21-1 and TRBJ1-1. TRBV21-1 is recorded as a pseudogene. The CDR3 totals 12 residues. Written as DNA, the CDR3 is TGTGCCAGCAGCTCTCAGTGGGAGGGAGCTTTCTTT. It specifies CASSSQWEGAFF.

The chain joins TRBV5-1 to TRBJ2-2; TRBD2 might be the D (5 bases). Trimming took 2 bases from V and 0 from J, leaving 5 bases between them. This CDR3 comprises 14 residues. From germline, CDR1 is SGHRS and CDR2 YFSETQ. CDR3 sequence: CASSFGANTGELFF. The DNA for the CDR3 is TGCGCCAGCAGCTTCGGGGCGAACACCGGGGAGCTGTTTTTT.

This chain links TRBV11-1 with TRBJ1-3; D may be TRBD1 (6 bases). The CDR3 contains 15 residues. V lost 5 bases to trimming and J lost 0 bases, with 11 bases between them. CDR1 and CDR2 from the germline V gene are SGHAT and FQDESV (reference sequence). The CDR3 DNA follows: TGTGCCAGCAGCGCCACAGGGATCTCTGGAAACACCATATATTTT. Translation gives CASSATGISGNTIYF.

The chain has TRBV5-4 and TRBJ1-5; D gene uncertain. Trimming removed 0 bases at V and 7 bases at J, with 8 bases between. Germline V gives CDR1 SGHNT, CDR2 YYREEE (reference sequence). The CDR3 is 13 amino acids. Here the CDR3 DNA reads TGTGCCAGCAGCTTGGAGTCGGGACAGCCCCAGCATTTT. Amino acid sequence: CASSLESGQPQHF.

V usage is TRBV7-9 and J usage is TRBJ1-1; D ambiguous. V shed 4 bases and J shed 3 bases, with 12 bases lying between them. This CDR3 has 14 residues. CDR1 SEHNR and CDR2 FQNEAQ come from the germline V gene (reference sequence). CDR3: CASSSVGWDTEAFF. In nucleotides, the CDR3 is TGTGCCAGCAGCTCGGTAGGATGGGACACTGAAGCTTTCTTT.

The V and J genes are TRBV5-6 and TRBJ2-2; D unclear. From germline, CDR1 is SGHDT and CDR2 YYEEEE. V was pared by 1 base and J by 5 bases, with 9 bases between. The CDR3 has 14 amino acids. The CDR3 DNA sequence: TGTGCCAGCAGCTTGACCGGACCGACCGGGGAGCTGTTTTTT. Its protein is CASSLTGPTGELFF.

J is TRBJ2-6 and V is TRBV5-6; D is uncertain. Germline CDR1 and CDR2: SGHDT and YYEEEE. The CDR3 runs to 16 residues. The V gene lost 4 bases and the J gene lost 2 bases, with 13 bases spanning the gap. The CDR3 protein is CASSPLRPAGANVLTF. In DNA form, the CDR3 reads TGTGCCAGCAGCCCCCTCAGACCTGCTGGGGCCAACGTCCTGACTTTC.

J is TRBJ1-3 and V is TRBV29-1; D is unclear. With 3 bases removed from V and 1 base from J, the gap between germline ends came to 4 bases. Germline-derived CDR1 and CDR2 are SQVTM and ANQGSEA. The CDR3 extends over 12 amino acids. For the CDR3, the DNA is TGCAGCGTTGATGGATCTGGAAACACCATATATTTT. This translates into CSVDGSGNTIYF.

This chain joins TRBV14 and TRBJ2-7; 11 bases fit TRBD2. V shed 0 bases and J 4 bases; nucleotides not matched to a gene: 5. CDR1 is SGHDN, CDR2 FVKESK, per germline. The CDR3 loop spans 16 amino acids. The DNA for the CDR3 is TGTGCCAGCAGCCAAGATAGCGCTAGCGGGAGGTACGAGCAGTACTTC. It codes for CASSQDSASGRYEQYF.

The chain is built from TRBV19 and TRBJ2-1; TRBD2 is a possible D gene (5 bases). Trimming removed 5 bases from V and 5 bases from J, with 10 bases in between. CDR3 length: 13 amino acids. CDR1 is LNHDA, CDR2 SQIVND, per germline (reference sequence). As DNA, the CDR3 is TGTGCCAGTAGTCGCACAGCGGACAATGAGCAGTTCTTC. Its translation: CASSRTADNEQFF.

V and J are TRBV5-1 and TRBJ1-1; perhaps TRBD1 as D (5 bases). Deletions cut 2 bases from V and 1 base from J, with 18 bases between. The CDR3 loop spans 17 amino acids. Germline V gene sequence: CDR1 SGHRS, CDR2 YFSETQ. This CDR3 reads CASSFLGAKTPNTEAFF. DNA for the CDR3: TGCGCCAGCAGCTTTCTAGGGGCCAAGACCCCGAACACTGAAGCTTTCTTT. The full variable domain, its missing parts supplied by reference TRBV5-1 and TRBJ1-1, is KAGVTQTPRYLIKTRGQQVTLSCSPISGHRSVSWYQQTPGQGLQFLFEYFSETQRNKGNFPGRFSGRQFSNSRSEMNVSTLELGDSALYLCASSFLGAKTPNTEAFFGQGTRLTVV.